The 10 T cell receptor beta chains given below trace back to one sample, sequenced in a study of cytomegalovirus exposure and HLA in healthy donors. It was with 60 Vbeta and 13 Jbeta primers that the PCR ran. TCRdb keeps only in-frame clones here, not all; method: immunoSEQ multiplex PCR. The sample has 150,000 to 200,000 clones. Material for sequencing was PBMCs. The receptor set was obtained from a young man in good health and CMV-seronegative.

V is TRBV27 and J is TRBJ2-3, with TRBD2 matching 8 bases. Trimming removed 0 bases from V and 1 base from J; junction bases left unmatched: 3. This CDR3 is built from 16 residues. Germline CDR1 is MNHEY and CDR2 is SMNVEV (reference sequence). The CDR3 loop is CASSLSSGRGTDTQYF. CDR3 sequence (DNA): TGTGCCAGCAGTTTATCCAGCGGGAGAGGCACAGATACGCAGTATTTT.

J is TRBJ1-4 and V is TRBV28, with 7 bases lining up with TRBD1. The CDR3 contains 15 residues. Per germline, CDR1 MDHEN and CDR2 SYDVKM. The V and J ends lost 4 bases and 2 bases, in that order; junction bases with no gene match: 4. In nucleotides, the CDR3 is TGTGCCAGCAGTTCGCCGGGACAGACTAATGAAAAACTGTTTTTT. Translation gives CASSSPGQTNEKLFF. Variable domain in full (rest from reference TRBV28 and TRBJ1-4): DVKVTQSSRYLVKRTGEKVFLECVQDMDHENMFWYRQDPGLGLRLIYFSYDVKMKEKGDIPEGYSVSREKKERFSLILESASTNQTSMYLCASSSPGQTNEKLFFGSGTQLSVL.

The chain has TRBV11-3 and TRBJ2-7; D gene unclear. CDR3 length: 13 amino acids. Trimming stripped 0 bases from V and 0 bases from J, with 3 bases between. Germline-derived CDR1 and CDR2 are SGHNT and YENEEA. This chain's CDR3 is CASSLDSSYEQYF. The CDR3 DNA sequence: TGTGCCAGCAGCTTAGACAGCTCCTACGAGCAGTACTTC.

The chain joins TRBV28 to TRBJ1-2, with D possibly matching TRBD1 (5 bases). Trimming cost V 5 bases and J 4 bases, with 11 bases left between them. Germline lookup yields CDR1 MDHEN and CDR2 SYDVKM. CDR3 length equals 13 residues. The CDR3 sequence: CASSPTDPYGYTF. The CDR3 DNA follows: TGTGCCAGCAGTCCGACAGACCCCTATGGCTACACCTTC.

The chain uses TRBV7-9 and TRBJ1-2; no clear D gene. The V gene's germline CDR1 is SEHNR and CDR2 FQNEAQ (reference sequence). This CDR3 has 13 amino acids. The germline V and J ends were trimmed by 6 bases and 3 bases, with 11 bases remaining between them. The CDR3 nucleotides are TGTGCCAGCAGTGGATTCGGGGACTATGGCTACACCTTC. Translated: CASSGFGDYGYTF. Variable domain in full (rest from reference TRBV7-9 and TRBJ1-2): DTGVSQNPRHKITKRGQNVTFRCDPISEHNRLYWYRQTLGQGPEFLTYFQNEAQLEKSRLLSDRFSAERPKGSFSTLEIQRTEQGDSAMYLCASSGFGDYGYTFGSGTRLTVV.

Concerning this clone: The junction departs from germline at one end; a sequencing error may be responsible. The chain employs TRBV10-2 and TRBJ1-6; D gene uncertain. This CDR3 region has 13 residues. From germline, CDR1 is WSHSY and CDR2 SAAADI. The CDR3 spells CASTVSYNSPLHF. The CDR3 DNA follows: TGCGCCAGCACCGTATCCTATAATTCTCCCCTCCACTTT.

This chain uses TRBV27 with TRBJ1-1; no definite D call. From germline, CDR1 is MNHEY and CDR2 SMNVEV (reference sequence). The germline V and J ends were trimmed by 6 bases and 0 bases, with 17 bases remaining between them. The CDR3 is made up of 16 amino acids. The CDR3 protein is CASSPISYGMNTEAFF. The CDR3 DNA is TGTGCCAGCAGCCCGATCAGTTATGGTATGAACACTGAAGCTTTCTTT.

J is TRBJ1-4 and V is TRBV19; 8 nucleotides match TRBD1. J gave up 8 bases and V 6 bases, and 8 bases lay outside the gene matches. There are 14 residues in the CDR3. Germline V gene lookup returns CDR1 LNHDA and CDR2 SQIVND (reference sequence). CDR3 sequence: CASSIQGAAEKLFF. In DNA form, the CDR3 reads TGTGCCAGTAGCATCCAGGGGGCTGCAGAAAAACTGTTTTTT.

J is TRBJ2-3 and V is TRBV27; TRBD1 matches at 11 bases. Unmatched junction bases numbered 4, after V lost 5 bases and J lost 6 bases. There are 14 residues in the CDR3. CDR1 and CDR2 (germline): MNHEY, SMNVEV (reference sequence). In DNA form, the CDR3 reads TGTGCCAGCAGTCCACGGACAGGGGGCGATACGCAGTATTTT. This translates into CASSPRTGGDTQYF.

The V and J genes are TRBV29-1 and TRBJ1-1; D uncertain. The V end was cut by 1 base, the J end by 1 base, with 13 bases between. CDR1 and CDR2 (germline): SQVTM, ANQGSEA. The CDR3 sequence is 15 residues long. Here the CDR3 DNA reads TGCAGCGTTGAAGGTTTCGCAGGAAAGAACACTGAAGCTTTCTTT. Its protein is CSVEGFAGKNTEAFF.